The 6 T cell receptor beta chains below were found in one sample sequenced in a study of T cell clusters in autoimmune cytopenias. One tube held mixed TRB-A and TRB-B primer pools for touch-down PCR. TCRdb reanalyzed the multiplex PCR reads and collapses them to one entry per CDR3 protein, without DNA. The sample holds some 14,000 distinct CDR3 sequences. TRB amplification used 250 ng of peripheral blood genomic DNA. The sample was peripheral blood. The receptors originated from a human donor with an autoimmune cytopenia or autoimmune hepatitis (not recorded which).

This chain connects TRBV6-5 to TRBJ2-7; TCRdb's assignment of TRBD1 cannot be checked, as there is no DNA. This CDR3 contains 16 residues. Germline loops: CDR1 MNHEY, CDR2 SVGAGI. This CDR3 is CASSSATGQSSYEQYF.

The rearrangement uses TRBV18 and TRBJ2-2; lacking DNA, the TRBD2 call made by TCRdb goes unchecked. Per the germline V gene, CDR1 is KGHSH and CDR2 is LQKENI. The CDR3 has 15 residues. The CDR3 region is CASSPGPENTGELFF.

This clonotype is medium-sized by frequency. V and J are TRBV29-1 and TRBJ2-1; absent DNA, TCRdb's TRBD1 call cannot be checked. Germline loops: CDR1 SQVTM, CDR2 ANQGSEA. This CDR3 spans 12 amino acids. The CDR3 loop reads CSGGPGYNEQFF.

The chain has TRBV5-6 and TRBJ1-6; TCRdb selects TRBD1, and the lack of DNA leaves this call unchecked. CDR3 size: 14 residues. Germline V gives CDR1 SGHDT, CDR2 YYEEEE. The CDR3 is CASSSRGKGSPLHF.

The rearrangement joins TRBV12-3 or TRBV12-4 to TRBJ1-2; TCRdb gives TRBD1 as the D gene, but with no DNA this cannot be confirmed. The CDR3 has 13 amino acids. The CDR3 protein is CASSPPRGYGYTF.

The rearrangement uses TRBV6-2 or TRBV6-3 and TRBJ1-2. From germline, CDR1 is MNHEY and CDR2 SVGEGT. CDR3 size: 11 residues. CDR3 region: CASRWIYGYTF.